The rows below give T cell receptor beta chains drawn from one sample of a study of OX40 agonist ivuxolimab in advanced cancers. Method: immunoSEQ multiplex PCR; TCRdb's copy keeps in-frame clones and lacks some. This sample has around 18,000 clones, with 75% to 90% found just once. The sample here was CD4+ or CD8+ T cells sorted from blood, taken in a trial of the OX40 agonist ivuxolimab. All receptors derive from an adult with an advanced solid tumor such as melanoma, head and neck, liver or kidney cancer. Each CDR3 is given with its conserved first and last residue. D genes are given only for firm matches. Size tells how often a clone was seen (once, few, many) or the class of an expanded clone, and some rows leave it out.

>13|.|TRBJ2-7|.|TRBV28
TGTGCCAGCAGTTTCGGGGTAGTCTACGAGCAGTACTTC
CASSFGVVYEQYF
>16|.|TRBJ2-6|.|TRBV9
TGTGCCAGCAGCCTAGCGTACAGGGCCGGGGCCAACGTCCTGACTTTC
CASSLAYRAGANVLTF
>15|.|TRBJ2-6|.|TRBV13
TGTGCCAGCAGCGATCAGGGGTCCGGGGCCAACGTCCTGACTTTC
CASSDQGSGANVLTF
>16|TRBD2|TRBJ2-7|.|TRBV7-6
TGTGCCAGCAGCTTAGCCGGGACTAGCGGGAGCTACGAGCAGTACTTC
CASSLAGTSGSYEQYF
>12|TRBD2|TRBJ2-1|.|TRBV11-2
TGTGCCAGCAGAACGCTAGCGGCTGAGCAGTTCTTC
CASRTLAAEQFF
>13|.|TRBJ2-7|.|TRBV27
TGTGCCAGCAGTTTGGGAACCTCCTACGAGCAGTACTTC
CASSLGTSYEQYF
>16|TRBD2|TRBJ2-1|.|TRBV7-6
TGTGCCAGCAACGCCGAACTAGCGGGAGAAGGTAATGAGCAGTTCTTC
CASNAELAGEGNEQFF
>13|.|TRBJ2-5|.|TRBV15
TGTGCCACCTCTGGCAGAACCCAAGAGACCCAGTACTTC
CATSGRTQETQYF
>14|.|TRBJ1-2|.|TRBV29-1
TGCAGCGCCAGGGGCGGGGAGATAGGCTATGGCTACACCTTC
CSARGGEIGYGYTF
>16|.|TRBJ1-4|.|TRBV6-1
TGTGCCAGCAGTGAAGGACCGGGAGTAACTAATGAAAAACTGTTTTTT
CASSEGPGVTNEKLFF
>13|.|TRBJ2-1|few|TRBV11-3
TGTGCCAGCAGCTTAGTAACGTACAATGAGCAGTTCTTC
CASSLVTYNEQFF
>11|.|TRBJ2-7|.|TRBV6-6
TGTGCCAGCAGTTACGGCCACGAGCAGTACTTC
CASSYGHEQYF
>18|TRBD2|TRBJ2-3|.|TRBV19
TGTGCCAGTAGTAGAACCCCCGGGACTAGCGGGGCGCCAGATACGCAGTATTTT
CASSRTPGTSGAPDTQYF
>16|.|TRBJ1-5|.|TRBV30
TGTGCCTGGAGTGTAGACTTAGGGACACCCTCCCAGCCCCAGCATTTT
CAWSVDLGTPSQPQHF
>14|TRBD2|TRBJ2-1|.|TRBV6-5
TGTGCCAGCAGTTTAGGACTAGCGAGCAATGAGCAGTTCTTC
CASSLGLASNEQFF
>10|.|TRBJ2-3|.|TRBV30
TGTGCCTGGACCGGAGATACGCAGTATTTT
CAWTGDTQYF
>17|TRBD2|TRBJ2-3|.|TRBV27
TGTGCCAGCAGTTTAGATTCACTAGCGGGTAGCACAGATACGCAGTATTTT
CASSLDSLAGSTDTQYF
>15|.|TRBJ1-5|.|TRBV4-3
TGCGCCAGCAGCCAAGATTCGGGAAGCAATCAGCCCCAGCATTTT
CASSQDSGSNQPQHF
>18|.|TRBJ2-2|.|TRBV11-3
TGTGCCAGCAGCCCACACCTTCCACAGGGTCCTAACACCGGGGAGCTGTTTTTT
CASSPHLPQGPNTGELFF
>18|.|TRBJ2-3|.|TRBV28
TGTGCCAGCAGTTTATACCCTACCTTGGGGCAGAGCACAGATACGCAGTATTTT
CASSLYPTLGQSTDTQYF
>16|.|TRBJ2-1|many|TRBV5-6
TGTGCCAGCAGCTTCTACGGACTAAGCTCCTACAATGAGCAGTTCTTC
CASSFYGLSSYNEQFF
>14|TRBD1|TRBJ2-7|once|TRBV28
TGTGCCAGCAGTAAAGGGACAGGGCCATACGAGCAGTACTTC
CASSKGTGPYEQYF
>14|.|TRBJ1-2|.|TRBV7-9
TGTGCCAGCAGCTTAGGGGGAGGGTATTATGGCTACACCTTC
CASSLGGGYYGYTF
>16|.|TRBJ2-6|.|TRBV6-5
TGTGCCAGCAGTTACTCAGTCGGAACTGGGGCCAACGTCCTGACTTTC
CASSYSVGTGANVLTF